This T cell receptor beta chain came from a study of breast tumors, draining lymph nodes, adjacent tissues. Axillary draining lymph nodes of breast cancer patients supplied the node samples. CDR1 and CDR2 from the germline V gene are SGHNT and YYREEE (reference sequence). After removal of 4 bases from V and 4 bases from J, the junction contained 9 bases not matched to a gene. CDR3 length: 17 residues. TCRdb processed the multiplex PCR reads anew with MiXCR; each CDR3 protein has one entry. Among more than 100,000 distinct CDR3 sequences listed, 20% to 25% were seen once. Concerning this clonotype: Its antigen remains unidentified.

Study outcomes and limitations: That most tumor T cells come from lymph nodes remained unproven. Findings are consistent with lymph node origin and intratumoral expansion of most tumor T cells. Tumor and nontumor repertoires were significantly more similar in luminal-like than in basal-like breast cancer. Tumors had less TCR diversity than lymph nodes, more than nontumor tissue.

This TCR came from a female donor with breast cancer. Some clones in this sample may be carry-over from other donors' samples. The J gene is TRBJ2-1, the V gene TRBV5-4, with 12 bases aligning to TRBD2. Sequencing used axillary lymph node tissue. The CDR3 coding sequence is TGTGCCAGCAGCCTGACTAGCGGGAGTCGGGTATACAATGAGCAGTTCTTC. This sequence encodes CASSLTSGSRVYNEQFF.